The sample holds one count of the clone carrying this T cell receptor (beta chain). Its antigen is unidentified. These data belong to a study of shared clonotypes between healthy human individuals. Every immunoSEQ plate was one replicate of a subset's evenly spread DNA. Repertoires were generated with immunoSEQ multiplex PCR, while TCRdb's copy carries only in-frame clones and drops some. The sample includes about 2.2 million clones, over 85% of them seen just once. The naive CD8 fraction comprised CD45RO-negative cells positively selected for CCR7 and excluded terminally differentiated effector memory CD45RA+ cells. Study-wide results and limits: All-four-donor shared clonotypes had higher generation probabilities than non-shared clonotypes did.

This CDR3 region has 16 residues. From germline, CDR1 is MGHRA and CDR2 YSYEKL. V lost 4 bases, J lost 9 bases, and 15 bases stayed unmatched. The chain employs TRBV4-1 and TRBJ2-1, with 7 nucleotides matching TRBD2. The sequencing input was naive CD8+ T cells from PBMCs. This receptor was obtained from a man aged 18 to 35 in good health. Some clones in this sample may be carry-over from other donors' samples. CDR3 bases: TGCGCCAGCAGCCCTGGTCGGGTGGGAGGGCCTGGTGAGCAGTTCTTC. Translated: CASSPGRVGGPGEQFF.